The 10 T cell receptor beta chains listed next were all sequenced from one sample in a study of CD8 T cell repertoires and HIV-1 epitope variants. Only in-frame clones appear in the TCRdb table, and some are missing; sequencing was by immunoSEQ multiplex PCR. The data contain under 100,000 clones, 60% to 80% of them singletons. Input material: uncultured baseline CD8+ T cells from peripheral blood mononuclear cells (PBMCs). These receptors originate from a male donor with HIV.

The V and J genes are TRBV18 and TRBJ2-1; D call uncertain. The CDR3 has 14 residues. Germline values: CDR1 KGHSH, CDR2 LQKENI. Trimming left V 6 bases short and J 7 bases short, with 16 bases between. As DNA, the CDR3 is TGTGCCAGCTCCCCCCGTGCAACTCCGAATGAGCAGTTCTTC. This sequence encodes CASSPRATPNEQFF. The full variable domain, in which reference TRBV18 and TRBJ2-1 provide the parts outside the CDR3, is NAGVMQNPRHLVRRRGQEARLRCSPMKGHSHVYWYRQLPEEGLKFMVYLQKENIIDESGMPKERFSAEFPKEGPSILRIQQVVRGDSAAYFCASSPRATPNEQFFGPGTRLTVL.

J is TRBJ2-3 and V is TRBV27; either TRBD1 or TRBD2 may fit D (6 bases each). V lost 2 bases and J 6 bases, leaving 15 bases between the germline ends. Germline V lookup: CDR1 MNHEY, CDR2 SMNVEV (reference sequence). This CDR3 is built from 15 residues. In DNA form, the CDR3 reads TGTGCCAGCAGTTTACGTCGGGGGCCCCCGGATACGCAGTATTTT. Residues: CASSLRRGPPDTQYF.

The CDR3 sequence is CSAGTGTGGDEQYF. The CDR3, as DNA: TGCAGCGCTGGAACCGGGACAGGGGGCGACGAGCAGTACTTC. V gene TRBV29-1 combines with J gene TRBJ2-5; 12 bases match TRBD1. The better agreement between TRBJ2-7 and the DNA end casts doubt on the J call. Germline lookup yields CDR1 SQVTM and CDR2 ANQGSEA. This CDR3 has 14 residues.

This chain links TRBV6-5 with TRBJ2-3; TRBD2 matches at 7 bases. Trimming at V came to 3 bases and at J to 6 bases, leaving 6 bases not matched to a gene. CDR1 is MNHEY, CDR2 SVGAGI, per germline. The CDR3 spans 14 residues. CDR3 bases: TGTGCCAGCAGTTATGGGGGGGAGGGGGATACGCAGTATTTT. Protein: CASSYGGEGDTQYF.

The V and J genes are TRBV5-1 and TRBJ1-1; D unresolved. The CDR3 contains 15 residues. Trimming stripped 4 bases from V and 1 base from J, with 14 bases between. Germline V gene lookup returns CDR1 SGHRS and CDR2 YFSETQ. In nucleotides, the CDR3 is TGCGCCAGCAGCCCCCAGAGCGGACGGAACACTGAAGCTTTCTTT. The encoded protein is CASSPQSGRNTEAFF.

This clone was picked up a small number of times. The genes are TRBV19 and TRBJ1-2; a possible D gene is TRBD1 (5 bases). Trimming took off 10 bases at V and 3 bases at J, with 18 bases between the two ends. This CDR3 region has 14 residues. Germline lookup yields CDR1 LNHDA and CDR2 SQIVND (reference sequence). CDR3 loop: CATKRQHDHYGYTF. As DNA, the CDR3 is TGTGCCACCAAAAGACAGCACGACCACTATGGCTACACCTTC.

The J gene is TRBJ1-2, the V gene TRBV7-2; D is possibly TRBD1 (6 bases). V was pared by 1 base and J by 7 bases, with 10 bases between. CDR1 is SGHTA and CDR2 is FQGNSA in the germline V gene. This CDR3 region has 13 residues. The CDR3 DNA is TGTGCCAGCAGCTTAGACGGAGGGGGTGGCTACACCTTC. This sequence encodes CASSLDGGGGYTF.

This clone was detected only once. The chain links TRBV6-1 to TRBJ2-7; no firm D call. This CDR3 has 16 amino acids. V was clipped by 2 bases and J by 0 bases, with 14 bases between them. Germline assignment: CDR1 MNHNS and CDR2 SASEGT. In DNA, the CDR3 is TGTGCCAGCAGTGAAAGGAGTCAGGCAAGCTCCTACGAGCAGTACTTC. As protein: CASSERSQASSYEQYF.

The chain carries TRBV5-8 and TRBJ2-3, with 7 bases matching TRBD2. V trimming: 2 bases; J trimming: 2 bases; junction bases outside the gene matches: 8. From germline, CDR1 is SGHTS and CDR2 YDEGEE. The CDR3 is 16 residues long. The CDR3 loop is CASSFGSSGATDTQYF. The CDR3 DNA follows: TGTGCCAGCAGCTTTGGGTCTAGCGGAGCCACAGATACGCAGTATTTT.

The rearrangement links TRBV5-4 to TRBJ1-1, with a weak D call TRBD1 (6 bases). Germline-derived CDR1 and CDR2 are SGHNT and YYREEE (reference sequence). The CDR3 is 15 amino acids. Trimming cost V 0 bases and J 1 base, with 10 bases left between them. This chain's CDR3 is CASSLARGQNTEAFF. The CDR3, as DNA: TGTGCCAGCAGCTTGGCCCGGGGACAGAACACTGAAGCTTTCTTT.